This T cell receptor beta chain was identified in a study of blood T cell repertoires in COVID-19. The CDR3 extends over 15 amino acids. Germline-derived CDR1 and CDR2 are SGHNT and YENEEA. Trimming cost V 1 base and J 3 bases; bases outside gene matches: 3. TCRdb's table, derived via immunoSEQ multiplex PCR, lists solely in-frame clones and lacks some. The sample carries tens of thousands of clones, roughly 90% recorded once. The sample taken for sequencing was peripheral blood. The V gene is TRBV11-3, the J gene TRBJ2-7; TRBD2 matches 10 bases. This receptor was obtained from a man between 65 and 79 years old with active COVID-19. CDR3 DNA: TGTGCCAGCAGCTTAGGGACTAGCGGATACTACGAGCAGTACTTC. It encodes CASSLGTSGYYEQYF.